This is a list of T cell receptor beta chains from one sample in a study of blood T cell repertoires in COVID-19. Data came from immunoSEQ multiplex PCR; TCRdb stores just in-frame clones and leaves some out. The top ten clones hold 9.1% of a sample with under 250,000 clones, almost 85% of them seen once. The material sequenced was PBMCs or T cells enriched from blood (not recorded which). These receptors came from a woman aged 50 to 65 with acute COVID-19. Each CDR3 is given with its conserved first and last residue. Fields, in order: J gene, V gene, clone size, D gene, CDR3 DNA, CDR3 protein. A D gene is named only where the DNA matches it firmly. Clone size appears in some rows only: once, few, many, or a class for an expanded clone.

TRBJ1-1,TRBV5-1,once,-,TGCGCCAGCAGCTTGGATTCTAACAGACGAGAAGGCACTGAAGCTTTCTTT,CASSLDSNRREGTEAFF
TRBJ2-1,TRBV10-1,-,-,TGCGCCAGCAGTGAGTCCCCAACCTACAATGAGCAGTTCTTC,CASSESPTYNEQFF
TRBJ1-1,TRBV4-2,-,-,TGTGCCAGCAGCTTAAGAGTAGGGGGGAACACTGAAGCTTTCTTT,CASSLRVGGNTEAFF
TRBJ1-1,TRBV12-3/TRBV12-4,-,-,TGTGCCAGCAGTCCAGGGTTGGCAGCTTTCTTT,CASSPGLAAFF
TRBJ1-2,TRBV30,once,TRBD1,TGTGCCTGGAAGGGACAGGGAGGTGGCTACACCTTC,CAWKGQGGGYTF
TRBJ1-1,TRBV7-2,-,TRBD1,TGTGCCAGCAGACACGACAGGGCCGCCCTGAACACTGAAGCTTTCTTT,CASRHDRAALNTEAFF
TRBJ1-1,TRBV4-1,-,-,TGCGCCAGCAGCCAAGAGGGCACCCCTACTGAAGCTTTCTTT,CASSQEGTPTEAFF
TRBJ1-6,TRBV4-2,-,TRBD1,TGTGCCAGCAGCCAAGACAGGGGGTCGGCGAATTCACCCCTCCACTTT,CASSQDRGSANSPLHF
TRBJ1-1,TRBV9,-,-,TGTGCCAGCAGCGTCGGAGGAGGGGCCTTGAACACTGAAGCTTTCTTT,CASSVGGGALNTEAFF
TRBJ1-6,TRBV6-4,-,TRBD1,TGTGCCAGTCCGACAGGGAGGAATTCACCCCTCCACTTT,CASPTGRNSPLHF
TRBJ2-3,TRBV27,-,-,TGTGCCAGCAGTTTGCGTTGGTTAGGAGGAAGCACAGATACGCAGTATTTT,CASSLRWLGGSTDTQYF
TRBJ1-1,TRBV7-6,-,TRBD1,TGTGCCAGCAGCCCCCGGACAGGGGCGAACACTGAAGCTTTCTTT,CASSPRTGANTEAFF
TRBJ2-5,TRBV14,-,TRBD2,TGTGCCAGCAGACCCTCTAGCGGGGCTCAAGAGACCCAGTACTTC,CASRPSSGAQETQYF
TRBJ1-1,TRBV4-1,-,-,TGCGCCAGCAGCCAAGCCGGGGTTAACACTGAAGCTTTCTTT,CASSQAGVNTEAFF
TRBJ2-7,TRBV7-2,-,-,TGTGCCAGCAGCCCCTGGGGAGGGGGGGAGCAGTACTTC,CASSPWGGGEQYF
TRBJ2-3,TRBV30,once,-,TGTGCCTGGAGCGGAACGCCTAGGACAGATACGCAGTATTTT,CAWSGTPRTDTQYF
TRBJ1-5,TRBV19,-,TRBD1,TGTGCCAGTAGATATACAGGGGCCCTCTCCCTTCATAGCAATCAGCCCCAGCATTTT,CASRYTGALSLHSNQPQHF
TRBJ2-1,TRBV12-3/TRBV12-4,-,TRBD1,TGTGCCAGCAGGGGACAGGGGAACAATGAGCAGTTCTTC,CASRGQGNNEQFF
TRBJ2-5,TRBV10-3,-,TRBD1,TGTGCCATCAGTGAGTCTACAGGGGAAGAGACCCAGTACTTC,CAISESTGEETQYF
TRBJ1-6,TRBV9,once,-,TGTGCCAGCAGCGTCCGGGGGGACTCACCCCTCCACTTT,CASSVRGDSPLHF
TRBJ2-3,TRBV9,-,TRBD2,TGTGCCAGCAGCGTAAGCGGGGGCAGCACAGATACGCAGTATTTT,CASSVSGGSTDTQYF
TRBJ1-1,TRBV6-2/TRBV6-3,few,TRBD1,TGTGCCAGCAGTACACTTACAGGGGCGCGCACTGAAGCTTTCTTT,CASSTLTGARTEAFF
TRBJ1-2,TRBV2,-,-,TGTGCCAGCAGCGGACAGCTAGCTAACTATGGCTACACCTTC,CASSGQLANYGYTF
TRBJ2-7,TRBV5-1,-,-,TGCGCCAGCAGCCCGGACAGCTACGAGCAGTACTTC,CASSPDSYEQYF
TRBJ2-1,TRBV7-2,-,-,TGTGCCAGCAGCTCGACCGCTAGCTCCTACAATGAGCAGTTCTTC,CASSSTASSYNEQFF
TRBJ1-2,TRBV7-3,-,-,TGTGCCAGCAGCTTATCCCCGGAGACGTACCATGGCTACACCTTC,CASSLSPETYHGYTF
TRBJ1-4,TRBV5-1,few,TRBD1,TGCGCCAGCAGCTTGGACACAGGGGGGAGTGAAAAACTGTTTTTT,CASSLDTGGSEKLFF
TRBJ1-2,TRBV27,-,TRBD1,TGTGCCAGCAGTTTTAAGGCAGGGGGACGTGGCTACACCTTC,CASSFKAGGRGYTF
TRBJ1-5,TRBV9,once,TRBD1,TGTGCCAGCAGCGTAGGGGACAGGGAGGGGGATCAGCCCCAGCATTTT,CASSVGDREGDQPQHF
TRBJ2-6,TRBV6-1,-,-,TGTGCCAGCAGTGAAGTTGGACAATCTGGGGCCAACGTCCTGACTTTC,CASSEVGQSGANVLTF
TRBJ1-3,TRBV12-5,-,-,TGTGCTAGCGGGGTTGTAGGAAACACCATATATTTT,CASGVVGNTIYF
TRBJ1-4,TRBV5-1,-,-,TGCGCCAGCAGCTTGTTTGGAGGGTTGAATGAAAAACTGTTTTTT,CASSLFGGLNEKLFF
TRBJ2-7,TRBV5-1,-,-,TGCGCCAGCAGCGAGAACGTCGAGCAGTACTTC,CASSENVEQYF
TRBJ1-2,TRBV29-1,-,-,TGCAGCGTTGTCGCAGGGGCCTATGGCTACACCTTC,CSVVAGAYGYTF
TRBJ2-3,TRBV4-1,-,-,TGCGCCAGCAGCCACCGGAAGGGGGGGGGCCAGCAGACAGATACGCAGTATTTT,CASSHRKGGGQQTDTQYF
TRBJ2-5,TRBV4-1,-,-,TGCGCCAGCAGCCCACAAGAGACCCAGTACTTC,CASSPQETQYF
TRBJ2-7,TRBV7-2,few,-,TGTGCCAGCAGCTTACGGGAGTCCTACGAGCAGTACTTC,CASSLRESYEQYF
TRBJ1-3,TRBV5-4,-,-,TGTGCCAGCAGGTCTGGACTGCCGGGGGGCACCATATATTTT,CASRSGLPGGTIYF
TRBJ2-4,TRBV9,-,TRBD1,TGTGCCAGCAGCGAACTCCGGGGCGGACAGGGCTCCAAAAACATTCAGTACTTC,CASSELRGGQGSKNIQYF
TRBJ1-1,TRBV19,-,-,TGTGCCAGTAGTGTTCAGGGTACCCGGAACACTGAAGCTTTCTTT,CASSVQGTRNTEAFF
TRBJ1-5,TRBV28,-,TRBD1,TGTGCCAGCAGAGGACAGGGGGCAGGGCAGCCCCAGCATTTT,CASRGQGAGQPQHF
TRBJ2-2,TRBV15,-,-,TGTGCCACCAGCAGAGATCGTGGACTCAACACCGGGGAGCTGTTTTTT,CATSRDRGLNTGELFF
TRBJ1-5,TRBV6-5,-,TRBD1,TGTGCCAGCAGTTACGACAGGGGGCGGCAGCCCCAGCATTTT,CASSYDRGRQPQHF
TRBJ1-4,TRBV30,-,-,TGTGCCTGGAGTGTAAAACGGAGGAGTTCTAATGAAAAACTGTTTTTT,CAWSVKRRSSNEKLFF
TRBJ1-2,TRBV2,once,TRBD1,TGTGCCAGTTACTTCGGACAGGGGGTCGGCTATGGCTACACCTTC,CASYFGQGVGYGYTF
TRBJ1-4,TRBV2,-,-,TGTGCCAGCACGGGACTTAGAGGTGGTAATAATGAAAAACTGTTTTTT,CASTGLRGGNNEKLFF
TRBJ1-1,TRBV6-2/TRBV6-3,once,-,TGTGCCAGCAGCCGAGGGTCATTGGGGACTGAAGCTTTCTTT,CASSRGSLGTEAFF